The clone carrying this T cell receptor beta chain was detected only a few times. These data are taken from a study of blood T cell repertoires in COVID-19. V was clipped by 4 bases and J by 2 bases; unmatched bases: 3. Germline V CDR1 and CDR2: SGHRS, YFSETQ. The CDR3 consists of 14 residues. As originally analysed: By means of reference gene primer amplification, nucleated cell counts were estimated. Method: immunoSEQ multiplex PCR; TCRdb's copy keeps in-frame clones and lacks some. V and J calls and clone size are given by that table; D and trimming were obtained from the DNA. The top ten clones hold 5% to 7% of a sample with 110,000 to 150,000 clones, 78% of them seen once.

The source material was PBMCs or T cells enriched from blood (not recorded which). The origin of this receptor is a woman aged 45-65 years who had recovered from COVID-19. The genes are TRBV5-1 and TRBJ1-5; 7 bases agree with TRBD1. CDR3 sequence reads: CASSTGQGNQPQHF. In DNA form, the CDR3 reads TGCGCCAGCAGCACCGGACAGGGCAATCAGCCCCAGCATTTT. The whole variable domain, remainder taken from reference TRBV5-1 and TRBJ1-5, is KAGVTQTPRYLIKTRGQQVTLSCSPISGHRSVSWYQQTPGQGLQFLFEYFSETQRNKGNFPGRFSGRQFSNSRSEMNVSTLELGDSALYLCASSTGQGNQPQHFGDGTRLSIL.